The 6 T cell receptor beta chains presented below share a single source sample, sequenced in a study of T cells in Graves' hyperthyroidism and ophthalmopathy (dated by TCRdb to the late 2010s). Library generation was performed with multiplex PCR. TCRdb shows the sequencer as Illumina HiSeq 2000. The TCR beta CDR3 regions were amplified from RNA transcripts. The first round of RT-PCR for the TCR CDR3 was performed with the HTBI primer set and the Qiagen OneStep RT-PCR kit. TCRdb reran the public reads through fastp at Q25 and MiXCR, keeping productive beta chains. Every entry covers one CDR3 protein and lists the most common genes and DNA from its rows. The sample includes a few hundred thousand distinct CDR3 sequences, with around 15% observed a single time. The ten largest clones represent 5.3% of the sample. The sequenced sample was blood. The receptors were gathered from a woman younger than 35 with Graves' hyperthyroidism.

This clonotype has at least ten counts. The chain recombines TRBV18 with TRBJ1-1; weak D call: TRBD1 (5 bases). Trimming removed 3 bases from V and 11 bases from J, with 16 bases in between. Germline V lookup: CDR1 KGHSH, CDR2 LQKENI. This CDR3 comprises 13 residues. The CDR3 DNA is TGTGCCAGCTCACCCCGCGAAGGGGATTTGGCTTTCTTT. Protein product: CASSPREGDLAFF.

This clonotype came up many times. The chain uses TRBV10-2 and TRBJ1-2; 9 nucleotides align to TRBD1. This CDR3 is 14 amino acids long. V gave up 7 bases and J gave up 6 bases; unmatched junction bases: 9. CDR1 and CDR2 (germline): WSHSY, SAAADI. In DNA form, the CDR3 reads TGCGCCAGCAATACAGGGGGCGACTTGGATGGCTACACCTTC. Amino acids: CASNTGGDLDGYTF.

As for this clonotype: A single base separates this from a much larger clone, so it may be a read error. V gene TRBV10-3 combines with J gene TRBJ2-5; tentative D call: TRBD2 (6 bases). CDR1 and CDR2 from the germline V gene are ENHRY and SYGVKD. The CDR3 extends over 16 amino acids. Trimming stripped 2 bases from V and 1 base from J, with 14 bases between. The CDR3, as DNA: TGTGCCATCAGTGAGAGGGCGGGAAGGATCCAAGAGACCCAGTACTTC. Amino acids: CAISERAGRIQETQYF.

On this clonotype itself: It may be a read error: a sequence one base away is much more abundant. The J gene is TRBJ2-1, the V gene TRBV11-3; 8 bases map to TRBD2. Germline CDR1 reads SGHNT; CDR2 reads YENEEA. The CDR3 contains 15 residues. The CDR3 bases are TGTGCCAGCAGCCTCGCGAGCGGGGGATACAATGTGCAGTTCTTC. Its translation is CASSLASGGYNVQFF.

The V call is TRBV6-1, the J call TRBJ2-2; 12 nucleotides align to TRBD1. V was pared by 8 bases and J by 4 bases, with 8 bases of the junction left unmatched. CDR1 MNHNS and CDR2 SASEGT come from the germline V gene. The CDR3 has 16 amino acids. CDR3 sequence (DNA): TGTGCCAGCGGACCGGGACAGGGGGCTGTCACCGGGGAGCTGTTTTTT. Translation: CASGPGQGAVTGELFF.

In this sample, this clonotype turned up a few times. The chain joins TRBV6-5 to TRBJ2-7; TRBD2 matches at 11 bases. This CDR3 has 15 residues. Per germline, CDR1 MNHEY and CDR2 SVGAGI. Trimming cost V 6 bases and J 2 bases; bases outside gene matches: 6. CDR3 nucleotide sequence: TGTGCCAGCAGCGTTACTAGCGGGGGTACCTACGAGCAGTACTTC. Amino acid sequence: CASSVTSGGTYEQYF.